Following are 32 T cell receptor beta chains from one sample sequenced in a study of T cell responses to AZD1222 COVID-19 vaccine. The table came from immunoSEQ multiplex PCR; TCRdb's copy has only in-frame clones and leaves some out. The sample has 110,000 to 150,000 clones; about nine tenths are singletons. Sequencing used peripheral blood, obtained on day 0 of AZD1222 vaccination. The receptors stem from an adult in good health.

The CDR3 is CASSFGTYTEAFF. The CDR3 DNA sequence: TGTGCCAGCAGTTTCGGGACTTACACTGAAGCTTTCTTT. J is TRBJ1-1 and V is TRBV28; a possible D gene is TRBD1 (5 bases). V lost 3 bases, J lost 3 bases, and 8 bases lay in between. The CDR3 contains 13 residues. Germline assignment: CDR1 MDHEN and CDR2 SYDVKM.

V gene TRBV5-1 combines with J gene TRBJ1-1; tentative D call: TRBD1 (6 bases). CDR3 length: 19 amino acids. Germline V CDR1 and CDR2: SGHRS, YFSETQ. V was clipped by 0 bases and J by 2 bases, with 23 bases between them. CDR3 coding DNA: TGCGCCAGCAGCTTGGTAGTCATTCTTTTATCAGGGGTTAACACTGAAGCTTTCTTT. Amino acids: CASSLVVILLSGVNTEAFF. Full variable domain (rest looked up from reference TRBV5-1 and TRBJ1-1): KAGVTQTPRYLIKTRGQQVTLSCSPISGHRSVSWYQQTPGQGLQFLFEYFSETQRNKGNFPGRFSGRQFSNSRSEMNVSTLELGDSALYLCASSLVVILLSGVNTEAFFGQGTRLTVV.

The chain recombines TRBV2 with TRBJ2-3; D may be TRBD1 (7 bases). The length of the CDR3 is 15 residues. V lost 5 bases and J 2 bases, leaving 14 bases between the germline ends. CDR1 is SNHLY and CDR2 is FYNNEI in the germline V gene. In nucleotides, the CDR3 is TGTGCCAGCAGTCTTAACAGGGGACTCACAGATACGCAGTATTTT. Encoded protein: CASSLNRGLTDTQYF.

The chain carries TRBV19 and TRBJ1-1, with TRBD1 as a possible D gene (6 bases). V was shortened by 1 base and J by 4 bases, with 19 bases between the two germline ends. This CDR3 is 17 amino acids long. Germline values: CDR1 LNHDA, CDR2 SQIVND (reference sequence). CDR3 in amino acids: CASSIALTGFSSTEAFF. The CDR3 nucleotides are TGTGCCAGTAGTATAGCCCTTACAGGGTTCAGTAGCACTGAAGCTTTCTTT.

The chain recombines TRBV29-1 with TRBJ1-1, with D hard to call. This CDR3 contains 14 residues. The V and J ends lost 0 bases and 5 bases respectively, with 13 bases between them. Germline V gene data show CDR1 as SQVTM and CDR2 as ANQGSEA. CDR3 DNA: TGCAGCGTTGAAGATAGAGGGCTGGAGACTGAAGCTTTCTTT. It is translated as CSVEDRGLETEAFF. The full variable domain, with the rest looked up from reference TRBV29-1 and TRBJ1-1, is SAVISQKPSRDICQRGTSLTIQCQVDSQVTMMFWYRQQPGQSLTLIATANQGSEATYESGFVIDKFPISRPNLTFSTLTVSNMSPEDSSIYLCSVEDRGLETEAFFGQGTRLTVV.

This rearrangement joins TRBV5-1 to TRBJ2-1; TRBD2 might be the D (6 bases). The V end lost 2 bases, the J end lost 8 bases, and 14 bases lay between the germline ends. Germline CDR1 SGHRS, CDR2 YFSETQ. The CDR3 covers 14 residues. The CDR3 protein is CASSFRLVIDEQFF. In DNA form, the CDR3 reads TGCGCCAGCAGCTTCCGACTAGTGATCGATGAGCAGTTCTTC.

DNA of the CDR3: TGTGCCAGCAGCGCCACAGGGGCAGGGGAAGGCGGCTATGGCTACACCTTC. It codes for CASSATGAGEGGYGYTF. The chain is built from TRBV9 and TRBJ1-2; 7 nucleotides align to TRBD1. V shed 3 bases and J 4 bases; nucleotides not matched to a gene: 15. Germline CDR1 SGDLS, CDR2 YYNGEE. The CDR3 is made up of 17 amino acids.

The V gene is TRBV6-5, the J gene TRBJ1-5; TRBD1 is a possible D gene (5 bases). This CDR3 spans 15 amino acids. Germline CDR1 and CDR2: MNHEY and SVGAGI. V lost 4 bases to trimming and J lost 6 bases, with 16 bases between them. CDR3 sequence (DNA): TGTGCCAGCAGTTGGGGGGACGCTGGGTCTCAGCCCCAGCATTTT. Protein product: CASSWGDAGSQPQHF.

CDR3 nucleotides: TGTGCCAGCAGCCCCCTCCGTACCACTCTAGTAACAGGGGGCGGATACGAGCAGTACTTC. This encodes CASSPLRTTLVTGGGYEQYF. The chain recombines TRBV6-6 with TRBJ2-7; the match to TRBD1 covers 9 bases. After removal of 6 bases from V and 4 bases from J, the junction contained 25 bases not matched to a gene. This CDR3 region has 20 residues. CDR1 and CDR2 (germline): MNHNY, SVGAGI (reference sequence).

This rearrangement joins TRBV19 to TRBJ1-5; TRBD1 matches 8 bases. J was trimmed by 9 bases and V by 0 bases; bases with no gene match: 10. Germline CDR1 LNHDA, CDR2 SQIVND (reference sequence). This CDR3 has 16 residues. The CDR3, as DNA: TGTGCCAGTAGTATAGAAGCAGGGGGCGCCTCAAGGCCCCAGCATTTT. The encoded protein is CASSIEAGGASRPQHF.

V is TRBV7-9 and J is TRBJ2-3, with a possible D match to TRBD2 (5 bases). This CDR3 comprises 15 residues. The germline V and J ends were trimmed by 1 base and 5 bases, with 13 bases remaining between them. Germline CDR1 and CDR2: SEHNR and FQNEAQ (reference sequence). The CDR3 reads CASSLVGLEGDTQYF. The CDR3, as DNA: TGTGCCAGCAGCTTAGTAGGCCTCGAGGGAGATACGCAGTATTTT.

Comment on this clone: An end of the junction does not agree with germline; a read error may underlie this. The chain has TRBV4-1 and TRBJ2-2; 10 nucleotides agree with TRBD1. Germline CDR1 and CDR2: MGHRA and YSYEKL. This CDR3 spans 16 amino acids. The CDR3 DNA follows: TGCGCCAACAGCCAAAGGGACAGGGGAATGACCGGGGAGCTGTTTTTT. This encodes CANSQRDRGMTGELFF.

This chain uses TRBV28 with TRBJ1-2; D not resolved. This CDR3 spans 16 amino acids. The V and J ends lost 6 bases and 7 bases respectively, with 24 bases between them. Per germline, CDR1 MDHEN and CDR2 SYDVKM. The CDR3 is CASRSPALLYTIGYTF. Here the CDR3 DNA reads TGTGCCAGCAGGTCTCCGGCATTACTATACACTATTGGCTACACCTTC.

This chain uses TRBV18 with TRBJ2-2; D gene uncertain. The CDR3 is 16 residues long. V was pared by 1 base and J by 3 bases, with 12 bases between. Germline loops: CDR1 KGHSH, CDR2 LQKENI. CDR3 sequence reads: CASSPQVSTYTGELFF. The DNA for the CDR3 is TGTGCCAGCTCACCACAAGTTAGCACATACACCGGGGAGCTGTTTTTT. Variable domain in full (rest from reference TRBV18 and TRBJ2-2): NAGVMQNPRHLVRRRGQEARLRCSPMKGHSHVYWYRQLPEEGLKFMVYLQKENIIDESGMPKERFSAEFPKEGPSILRIQQVVRGDSAAYFCASSPQVSTYTGELFFGEGSRLTVL.

This chain uses TRBV6-1 with TRBJ2-7; 8 bases are a match to TRBD2. CDR3 length: 13 residues. Germline CDR1 and CDR2: MNHNS and SASEGT. Germline trimming cut 3 bases from V and 7 bases from J; bases unmatched to any gene: 5. The CDR3 coding sequence is TGTGCCAGCAGTGAGACCGGGAGGGAGGAGCAGTACTTC. Amino acids: CASSETGREEQYF.

The V call is TRBV27, the J call TRBJ1-1; D is possibly TRBD1 (6 bases). The CDR3 sequence is 16 residues long. V lost 0 bases and J 0 bases, leaving 11 bases between the germline ends. CDR1 and CDR2 from the germline V gene are MNHEY and SMNVEV (reference sequence). CDR3: CASSLSAGTMNTEAFF. DNA for the CDR3: TGTGCCAGCAGTTTATCGGCCGGGACAATGAACACTGAAGCTTTCTTT.

This sequence joins TRBV7-9 and TRBJ1-5, with TRBD1 identical over 11 bases. The germline CDR1 and CDR2 sequences are SEHNR and FQNEAQ (reference sequence). This CDR3 is built from 16 residues. The junction had 4 bases not matched to a gene; V was cut back by 1 base and J by 5 bases. This CDR3 reads CASSLGTGGIYQPQHF. In nucleotides, the CDR3 is TGTGCCAGCAGCTTAGGGACAGGGGGCATCTATCAGCCCCAGCATTTT.

The CDR3 DNA reads as TGCGCCAGCAGCCAACTAGCGGGAGGGACAGATACGCAGTATTTT. Residues: CASSQLAGGTDTQYF. The V and J genes are TRBV4-1 and TRBJ2-3, with 12 nucleotides matching TRBD2. Per germline, CDR1 MGHRA and CDR2 YSYEKL. The CDR3 has 15 amino acids. Trimming took 2 bases from V and 3 from J; bases not matched to a gene: 0.

The chain carries TRBV7-4 and TRBJ1-2; the D is unclear. The germline V gene has CDR1 SGHVT and CDR2 SQSDAQ. This CDR3 is 14 amino acids long. The V end was cut by 4 bases, the J end by 8 bases, with 17 bases between. CDR3 DNA sequence: TGTGCCAGCAGCTGCGGTGCACCACGGCGCGGCTACACCTTC. This codes for CASSCGAPRRGYTF.

Concerning this clone itself: Other DNA sequences within the sample encode an identical CDR3. The rearrangement uses TRBV9 and TRBJ2-3; TRBD2 aligns across 7 bases. After removal of 0 bases from V and 3 bases from J, the junction contained 4 bases not matched to a gene. The CDR3 loop spans 15 amino acids. Germline V gene sequence: CDR1 SGDLS, CDR2 YYNGEE. In nucleotides, the CDR3 is TGTGCCAGCAGCGTAGGCGGGAGTCAAACAGATACGCAGTATTTT. Protein sequence: CASSVGGSQTDTQYF.

V usage is TRBV7-9 and J usage is TRBJ1-5; D perhaps matches TRBD1 (6 bases). CDR3 length: 16 residues. V lost 5 bases, J lost 7 bases, and 21 bases lay in between. The germline V gene encodes CDR1 SEHNR and CDR2 FQNEAQ (reference sequence). The CDR3 region is CASSGEGVKGGQPQHF. The DNA for the CDR3 is TGTGCCAGCAGCGGGGAGGGGGTCAAGGGTGGACAGCCCCAGCATTTT.

The genes are TRBV20-1 and TRBJ1-1, with no clear D. From germline, CDR1 is DFQATT and CDR2 SNEGSKA (reference sequence). Trimming took 3 bases from V and 5 from J, leaving 4 bases between them. The CDR3 totals 10 residues. This chain's CDR3 is CSASGTEAFF. The DNA of the CDR3 is TGCAGTGCTAGTGGAACTGAAGCTTTCTTT.

The chain carries TRBV7-2 and TRBJ2-3; D remains unclear. CDR1 and CDR2 (germline): SGHTA, FQGNSA. The V end was cut by 1 base, the J end by 3 bases, with 11 bases between. The CDR3 is made up of 15 amino acids. CDR3 sequence reads: CASSLGLVATDTQYF. CDR3 sequence (DNA): TGTGCCAGCAGCTTAGGGTTGGTAGCAACAGATACGCAGTATTTT.

The chain links TRBV28 to TRBJ1-2, with D tentatively TRBD1 (6 bases). Germline V gene lookup returns CDR1 MDHEN and CDR2 SYDVKM. The V end was cut by 3 bases, the J end by 8 bases, with 13 bases between. This CDR3 spans 13 amino acids. CDR3 coding DNA: TGTGCCAGCAGTTTTCGGGGGGCGCGGGGCTACACCTTC. Translating gives CASSFRGARGYTF.

The rearrangement uses TRBV19 and TRBJ2-7, with 7 nucleotides matching TRBD1. V was pared by 5 bases and J by 4 bases, with 5 bases of the junction left unmatched. From germline, CDR1 is LNHDA and CDR2 SQIVND (reference sequence). The CDR3 spans 13 residues. The CDR3 DNA reads TGTGCCAGTAGTCCGGACAGGTGGTACGAGCAGTACTTC. Protein: CASSPDRWYEQYF.

The chain couples TRBV5-6 to TRBJ2-3; 10 positions match TRBD2. Per germline, CDR1 SGHDT and CDR2 YYEEEE. J gave up 2 bases and V 0 bases, and 9 bases lay outside the gene matches. This CDR3 has 18 amino acids. The CDR3 DNA reads as TGTGCCAGCAGCTTGGCCCCCGGACTAGCGGACTACACAGATACGCAGTATTTT. Translating it yields CASSLAPGLADYTDTQYF.

This chain connects TRBV4-1 to TRBJ2-2; 7 bases agree with TRBD1. This CDR3 is 16 amino acids long. V lost 0 bases and J lost 4; bases outside the gene matches: 5. The V gene's germline CDR1 is MGHRA and CDR2 YSYEKL. CDR3 bases: TGCGCCAGCAGCCAAGAGACAGGGCCCTTCACCGGGGAGCTGTTTTTT. As protein: CASSQETGPFTGELFF.

This clone is a singleton in its sample. The chain links TRBV3-1 (or the pseudogene TRBV3-2) to TRBJ2-1, with D unclear. CDR3 length: 13 residues. Germline assignment: CDR1 LGHDT and CDR2 YNNKEL (reference sequence). V lost 4 bases, J lost 12 bases, and 16 bases lay in between. The CDR3 spells CASSPWDTKRQFF. The CDR3 nucleotides read TGTGCCAGCAGCCCTTGGGATACGAAAAGGCAGTTCTTC.

The chain joins TRBV6-5 to TRBJ1-1; the match to TRBD1 covers 8 bases. CDR1 is MNHEY and CDR2 is SVGAGI in the germline V gene. Unmatched junction bases numbered 6, after V lost 6 bases and J lost 3 bases. This CDR3 region has 14 residues. The CDR3 nucleotides are TGTGCCAGCAGCCTGGGACAGGCTTACACTGAAGCTTTCTTT. It codes for CASSLGQAYTEAFF.

The chain's CDR3 is CASTQGGEKLFF. CDR3 nucleotides: TGTGCCAGCACGCAGGGCGGGGAAAAACTGTTTTTT. The V call is TRBV6-6, the J call TRBJ1-4; a weak D match, TRBD1 (5 bases). Between the trimmed V and J ends, which lost 7 bases and 8 bases, there was a span of 11 bases. The CDR3 contains 12 residues. Germline V gene lookup returns CDR1 MNHNY and CDR2 SVGAGI (reference sequence).

J is TRBJ1-1 and V is TRBV2; 10 bases match TRBD1. Germline CDR1 reads SNHLY; CDR2 reads FYNNEI. J gave up 9 bases and V 10 bases, and 5 bases lay outside the gene matches. The CDR3 is 11 amino acids. For the CDR3, the DNA is TGTGCCAACCCGGGACAGGGGCAAGCTTTCTTT. It encodes CANPGQGQAFF.

The rearrangement joins TRBV5-1 to TRBJ1-1, with unresolved D. The V end was cut by 0 bases, the J end by 3 bases, with 6 bases between. Germline lookup yields CDR1 SGHRS and CDR2 YFSETQ. This CDR3 spans 13 amino acids. CDR3 DNA: TGCGCCAGCAGCTTGGAAGGTCACACTGAAGCTTTCTTT. It is translated as CASSLEGHTEAFF.